This T cell receptor (beta chain) was recovered during a study of T cells expressing NK-cell markers. Study-level information: From sorted CD3+CD56+NKG2C+, CD3+CD56+NKG2C- and CD3+CD56-NKG2C+ T cells came the TCR beta repertoires. Seven donors tested HCMV-seropositive and one tested seronegative among the eight sequenced. General observations from the study: These same clonotypes (in a handful of donors) also led the CD3+CD56-NKG2C+ fraction.

TCRdb reanalyzed the 5' RACE reads and collapses them to one entry per CDR3 protein, without DNA. Its listing shows 400,000 to 450,000 distinct CDR3 sequences. This CDR3 has 14 residues. Germline lookup yields CDR1 SGHNT and CDR2 YENEEA. As for this clonotype: The antigen remains undetermined.

V is TRBV11-3 and J is TRBJ2-5; the TCRdb call, TRBD1, lacks DNA for checking. This sequence originates from a woman between 18 and 70 years old in good health. Sample: blood T cells: a sorted CD56 or NKG2C T cell subset, CD4+ or CD8+ T cells, or bulk PBMC T cells (not recorded which). The CDR3 is CASSPLGGGETQYF.